This T cell receptor (beta chain) stems from a study of blood T cells in healthy people across ages. A J-beta primer mix and a sample-barcoded 5' primer were used in a second PCR of roughly 7 to 12 cycles. Per sample, CDR3-containing paired-end reads numbered at least 2.5 million. TCRdb re-called the 5' RACE reads with MiXCR, one entry per CDR3 protein. The profile covers under 2,000,000 distinct CDR3 sequences, with approximately 50% appearing a single time and less than 2.5% taken by the ten largest. Researchers report isolating at least 6 million PBMCs per sample. The length of the CDR3 is 16 residues. The germline CDR1 and CDR2 sequences are LGHNA and YSLEER. Between the trimmed V and J ends, which lost 0 bases and 11 bases, there was a span of 22 bases. In its sample, this clonotype was seen a few times.

The specimen sequenced was blood. The sequence derives from a woman aged 40 to 50 in good health. The chain is built from TRBV4-3 and TRBJ2-5, with D hard to call. CDR3 region: CASSQDSLEAYNEQYF. Here the CDR3 DNA reads TGCGCCAGCAGCCAAGATTCCCTAGAAGCCTACAATGAGCAGTACTTC.